This T cell receptor beta chain comes out of a study of T cell clonality in common variable immunodeficiency. Study-level findings and limits: In common variable immunodeficiency, TCR beta chains reportedly carried fewer deletions and N-nucleotide insertions. Compared with controls, CVID subjects had fewer shared TCRbeta clones.

This clone occurred a few times. No antigen is known for it. Sequencing input was equivalent genomic DNA from CVID and controls. Measured with immunoSEQ multiplex PCR; TCRdb has only the in-frame clones, and not every one. The sample contains about 35,000 clones, none occurring once; roughly 6.1% lies in the top ten. Sequencing was performed on peripheral blood mononuclear cells. The TCR was taken from a human donor with common variable immunodeficiency.

The CDR3: CAWRSWLAYNEQFF. The covered CDR3 bases are TGTGCCTGGAGGTCGTGGCTAGCGTACAATGAG. V is TRBV30 and J is TRBJ2-1; D is perhaps TRBD2 (6 bases). The read is 3 residues too short to cover the CDR3 end, so that end is filled in from the germline J gene. Trimming left V 3 bases short and J 4 bases short, with 13 bases between. This CDR3 is 14 amino acids long. Germline CDR1 GTSNPN, CDR2 SVGIG (reference sequence).